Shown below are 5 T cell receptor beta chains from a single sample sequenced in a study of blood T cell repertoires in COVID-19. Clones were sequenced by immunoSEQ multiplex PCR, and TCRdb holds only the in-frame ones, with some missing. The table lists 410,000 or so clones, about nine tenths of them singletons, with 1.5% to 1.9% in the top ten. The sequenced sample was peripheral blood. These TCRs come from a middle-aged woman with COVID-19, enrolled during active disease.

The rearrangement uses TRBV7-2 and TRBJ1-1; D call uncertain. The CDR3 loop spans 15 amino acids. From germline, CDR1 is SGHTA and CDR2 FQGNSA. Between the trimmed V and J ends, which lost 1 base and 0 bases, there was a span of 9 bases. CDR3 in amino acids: CASSLGSRMNTEAFF. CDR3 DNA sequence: TGTGCCAGCAGCTTAGGGAGCCGGATGAACACTGAAGCTTTCTTT.

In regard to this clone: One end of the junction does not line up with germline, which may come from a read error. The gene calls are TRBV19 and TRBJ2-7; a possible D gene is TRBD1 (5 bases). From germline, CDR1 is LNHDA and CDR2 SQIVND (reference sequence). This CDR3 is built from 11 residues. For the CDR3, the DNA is TGTGCCAGTAGTACGCAGGGTTTAACGCACTTC. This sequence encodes CASSTQGLTHF. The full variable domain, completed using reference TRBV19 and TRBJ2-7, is DGGITQSPKYLFRKEGQNVTLSCEQNLNHDAMYWYRQDPGQGLRLIYYSQIVNDFQKGDIAEGYSVSREKKESFPLTVTSAQKNPTAFYLCASSTQGLTHFGPGTRLTVT.

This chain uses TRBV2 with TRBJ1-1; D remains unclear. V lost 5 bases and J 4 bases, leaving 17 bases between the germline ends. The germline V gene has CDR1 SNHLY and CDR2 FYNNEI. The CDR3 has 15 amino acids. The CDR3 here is CASSTGPPGGTEAFF. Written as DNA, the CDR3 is TGTGCCAGCAGTACCGGTCCCCCCGGCGGCACTGAAGCTTTCTTT.

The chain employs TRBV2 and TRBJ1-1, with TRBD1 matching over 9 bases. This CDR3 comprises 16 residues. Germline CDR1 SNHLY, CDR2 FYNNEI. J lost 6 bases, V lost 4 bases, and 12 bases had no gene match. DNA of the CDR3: TGTGCCAGCAGTGGGATCTACGGGACAGGGCGGCCTGAAGCTTTCTTT. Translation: CASSGIYGTGRPEAFF.

The CDR3 sequence is CASFRSNMNTEAFF. CDR3 DNA sequence: TGTGCCAGCTTCAGGTCAAACATGAACACTGAAGCTTTCTTT. The V and J genes are TRBV27 and TRBJ1-1; D gene unclear. CDR1 is MNHEY and CDR2 is SMNVEV in the germline V gene (reference sequence). The V end was cut by 8 bases, the J end by 0 bases, with 13 bases between. The CDR3 consists of 14 residues.